The clone carrying this TCR beta chain was counted at least ten times. The target antigen is unknown. The entry originates in a study of T cells in Graves' hyperthyroidism and ophthalmopathy. Study-wide background: The authors collected peripheral blood at initial diagnosis, before any treatment. General observations from the study: Appearing also in blood were most of the thyroid clonotypes expanded above 0.001.

Trimming at V came to 0 bases and at J to 7 bases, leaving 2 bases not matched to a gene. This CDR3 has 15 residues. Per germline, CDR1 MNHEY and CDR2 SMNVEV (reference sequence). Ophthalmopathy patients had moderate-to-severe active disease, CAS ≥3, NOSPECS ≥4, and disease duration under 3 months. In making diagnoses, clinical symptoms, serum thyroxine and TRAb, thyroid ultrasound and orbital computed tomography were all used. TCR beta CDR3 regions were amplified from RNA transcripts. During a first-round RT-PCR of the TCR CDR3, the HTBI primer set was used. TCRdb processed the multiplex PCR reads anew with MiXCR; each CDR3 protein has one entry. The repertoire has a few hundred thousand distinct CDR3 sequences, 15% to 20% of them found once; the top ten carry around 3.5%.

This TCR was recovered from a woman in her forties with Graves' ophthalmopathy. Material: blood. V gene TRBV27 combines with J gene TRBJ2-1, with 11 bases lining up with TRBD2. CDR3 DNA: TGTGCCAGCAGTTTATCTTGGACTAGCGGGAATGAGCAGTTCTTC. It encodes CASSLSWTSGNEQFF.